This is a list of T cell receptor beta chains from one sample in a study of chemoradiotherapy in HPV16-positive cancers. Assay used: immunoSEQ multiplex PCR; TCRdb lists only in-frame clones, some missing. The sample shows 4,000 to 6,000 clones, roughly three quarters of them seen only once. The sequences come from tumor tissue, collected from a patient who underwent chemoradiotherapy. These receptors came from a human donor with HPV-associated anogenital cancer. CDR3s include the opening cysteine and the closing phenylalanine or tryptophan. A D gene is named only where the DNA matches it firmly. Size is stated for part of the rows, as once, few or many counts, or as a class when the clone is expanded.

j_call v_call clone_size d_call cdr3_nt cdr3_aa
TRBJ1-1 TRBV6-1 - - TGTGCCAGCATTCCGGTCACTGAAGCTTTCTTT CASIPVTEAFF
TRBJ2-1 TRBV18 - - TGTGCCAGCTCACCGATAGGTGAGCAGTTCTTC CASSPIGEQFF
TRBJ2-7 TRBV30 - TRBD1 TGTGCCTGGACCGGACAGGGGCTTCTCTGGGAGCAGTACTTC CAWTGQGLLWEQYF
TRBJ1-1 TRBV28 - TRBD1 TGTGCCAGCAGTTCTTCATCAGGGGGGGATGGCACTGAAGCTTTCTTT CASSSSSGGDGTEAFF
TRBJ2-5 TRBV13 - - TGTGCCAGCCGCGAGGGCGGAGCGGGCGTCCAAGAGACCCAGTACTTC CASREGGAGVQETQYF
TRBJ2-1 TRBV5-6 once - TGTGCCAGCAGCTTGGGTCAGGTCAGGGGACCGTACAATGAGCAGTTCTTC CASSLGQVRGPYNEQFF
TRBJ1-2 TRBV13 - - TGTGCCAGCAGCTTGGGGCGTGGGGTCTATGGCTACACCTTC CASSLGRGVYGYTF
TRBJ2-2 TRBV2 - - TGTGCCAGCAGCCACATGTACACCGGGGAGCTGTTTTTT CASSHMYTGELFF
TRBJ2-7 TRBV5-1 - - TGCGCCAGCAGCTTGGAGGGCATCTACGAGCAGTACTTC CASSLEGIYEQYF
TRBJ2-7 TRBV25-1 - - TGTACCAGCAGTGTCTCTCGCGGAGGCTACGAGCAGTACTTC CTSSVSRGGYEQYF
TRBJ2-3 TRBV5-4 - TRBD1 TGTGCCAGCAGCCCCCGACAGGGAAGCACAGATACGCAGTATTTT CASSPRQGSTDTQYF
TRBJ2-5 TRBV18 - - TGTGCCAGCTCACCACCGAAGGTAGGAGAGACCCAGTACTTC CASSPPKVGETQYF
TRBJ2-5 TRBV5-4 - - TGTGCCAGCAGCTTGGGGGCTAGAGAGACCCAGTACTTC CASSLGARETQYF
TRBJ2-1 TRBV21-1 - - TGTGCCAGCAGCTCATGGGGGCGCGGGTACAATGAGCAGTTCTTC CASSSWGRGYNEQFF
TRBJ2-7 TRBV11-2 once TRBD2 TGTGCCAGCAGCTCTCTACTAGCGGTAGGGCAGTACGAGCAGTACTTC CASSSLLAVGQYEQYF
TRBJ1-2 TRBV19 - - TGTGCCTCCACCCCCGGGAGACAAATTAACTATGGCTACACCTTC CASTPGRQINYGYTF
TRBJ2-1 TRBV7-2 - TRBD2 TGTGCCAGCAGCCAAATAGCGGGAGCTTCGGTGAATGAGCAGTTCTTC CASSQIAGASVNEQFF